The following is a T cell receptor beta chain sequence with its context. The antigen remains unidentified. This specimen belongs to a study of CD4 T cells in relation to SARS-CoV-2 and coronaviruses. Across the study: Controls used an HIV-1 Nef peptide pool or no peptide. Crossreactive spike epitopes shared across donors were mapped to their HLA restriction.

Unexposed donor CD4+ T cells date from about 2011-2018, before the COVID-19 pandemic. The cells were cultured for approximately 10 days before CD4+ T cells were isolated. Unexposed-donor CD4+ T cells were probed with SARS-CoV-2 S/N and four cold-coronavirus spikes, cells permitting. General study findings and limits: Around 60% of donors had memory CD4+ clonotypes crossrecognizing SARS-CoV-2 and common cold coronavirus spike.

The table came from immunoSEQ multiplex PCR; TCRdb's copy has only in-frame clones and leaves some out. The sample lists around 23,000 clones, 76% occurring once. Germline CDR1 reads SNHLY; CDR2 reads FYNNEI. The CDR3 sequence is 12 residues long. The V and J ends lost 5 bases and 6 bases, in that order; junction bases with no gene match: 1. Material for sequencing was CD4+ T cells from PBMCs, cultured in vitro. The gene calls are TRBV2 and TRBJ2-1; 7 bases align to TRBD2. The TCR comes from a human donor in good health. The CDR3 nucleotides read TGTGCCAGCAGTTCGGGGGGCAATGAGCAGTTCTTC. Encoded protein: CASSSGGNEQFF.